This passage covers 2 T cell receptor beta chains from one sample sequenced in a study of siplizumab effects on memory and regulatory T cells (dated by TCRdb to the late 2010s). The library was prepared using the immunoSEQ multiplex PCR assay. TCRdb carries this immuneACCESS record with in-frame sequences only. Its versions omit some clonotypes, under half of them owing to an unresolved V gene in the studies checked, with the rest unexplained. The sample yields approximately 97,000 clones; 90% to 95% were counted once. The biggest ten clones account for roughly 1% of the sample. The specimen sequenced was CD4+ T cells sorted from blood. The receptor source for this set is a human donor in good health.

This clone was counted a single time. The chain employs TRBV30 and TRBJ1-5; D not resolved. The CDR3 length is 12 residues. V was pared by 2 bases and J by 2 bases, with 4 bases between. Germline CDR1 and CDR2: GTSNPN and SVGIG (reference sequence). CDR3 sequence reads: CAWSLGNQPQHF. Written as DNA, the CDR3 is TGTGCCTGGAGTCTGGGCAATCAGCCCCAGCATTTT.

The chain's CDR3 is CASSPGIGKQFF. The CDR3 bases are TGTGCCAGCAGCCCCGGGATCGGGAAGCAGTTCTTC. The V and J genes are TRBV7-3 and TRBJ2-1; TRBD2 might be the D (5 bases). There are 12 residues in the CDR3. From germline, CDR1 is SGHTA and CDR2 FQGTGA. Trimming took 5 bases from V and 11 from J, leaving 13 bases between them. Using reference TRBV7-3 and TRBJ2-1 for the parts outside the CDR3, the full variable domain is GAGVSQTPSNKVTEKGKYVELRCDPISGHTALYWYRQSLGQGPEFLIYFQGTGAADDSGLPNDRFFAVRPEGSVSTLKIQRTERGDSAVYLCASSPGIGKQFFGPGTRLTVL.